This T cell receptor beta chain was recovered during a study of T-cell memory formation after mild COVID-19. With constant-segment primers, 5'RACE yielded cDNA libraries of TCR alpha and TCR beta that carried sample barcodes and UMIs. TCRdb used MiXCR to reprocess the 5' RACE reads, holding one entry per CDR3 protein. The sample contains about 540,000 distinct CDR3 sequences, 20% of which appear only once. Germline values: CDR1 LGHNA, CDR2 YNFKEQ. V lost 0 bases to trimming and J lost 5 bases, with 19 bases between them. The CDR3 has 17 amino acids. Study results and limitations: Whereas later expanders leaned CD4+, clones contracting day 15 to 85 showed a balanced CD4/CD8 makeup. Prior to infection, memory already included some responding clones, suggesting cross-reactive memory joined.

Note on this clonotype: Antigen: not known.

The specimen sequenced was PBMCs or a T cell subset sorted from them (not recorded which). The chain employs TRBV4-2 and TRBJ2-5; tentatively, D is TRBD2 (7 bases). This TCR came from an adult woman who had mild COVID-19 (a few samples of this study predate the infection). Cell type and time point are not known. The CDR3 nucleotides are TGTGCCAGCAGCCAAGAGGCCAGGGGAGGGGCAGGGGAGACCCAGTACTTC. It yields the protein CASSQEARGGAGETQYF.